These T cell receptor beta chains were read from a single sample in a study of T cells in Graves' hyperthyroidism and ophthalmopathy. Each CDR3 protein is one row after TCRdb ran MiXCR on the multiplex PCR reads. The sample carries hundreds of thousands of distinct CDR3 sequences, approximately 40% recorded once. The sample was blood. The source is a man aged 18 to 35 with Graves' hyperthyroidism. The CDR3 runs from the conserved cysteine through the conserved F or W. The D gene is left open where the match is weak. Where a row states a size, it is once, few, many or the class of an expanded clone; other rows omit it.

TGTGCCAGCAGCTTAGTAGGAAAGGCCTATGGCTACACCTTC,CASSLVGKAYGYTF,14,TRBJ1-2,many,TRBV7-9,-
TGCAGTGCTAGACTTTACCGGGACAAGAACACTGAAGCTTTCTTT,CSARLYRDKNTEAFF,15,TRBJ1-1,few,TRBV20-1,-
TGTGCCAGCAGCCGGACAGGGGTGACAGAGACCCAGTACTTC,CASSRTGVTETQYF,14,TRBJ2-5,many,TRBV7-9,TRBD1
TGTGCCAGCAGTGAACCCAGGGTTGTGAGCAATCAGCCCCAGCATTTT,CASSEPRVVSNQPQHF,16,TRBJ1-5,-,TRBV6-1,-
TGCAGCGTTGCGGGACCTAGCCGGGACGGAAATTCCTACGAGCAGTACTTC,CSVAGPSRDGNSYEQYF,17,TRBJ2-7,-,TRBV29-1,-
TGTGCCAGCAGCAAGCCGGGGACCTCCTACGAGCAGTACTTC,CASSKPGTSYEQYF,14,TRBJ2-7,-,TRBV11-2,-
TGTGCCATCAGTGACGGGGACCACCAAGAGACCCAGTACTTC,CAISDGDHQETQYF,14,TRBJ2-5,many,TRBV10-3,-
TGTGCCAGCAGAAGAGGGACAGGGGGGACTCAGCCCCAGCATTTT,CASRRGTGGTQPQHF,15,TRBJ1-5,few,TRBV5-8,TRBD1
TGTGCCAGCGGGGTGAGCTCCTACGAGCAGTACTTC,CASGVSSYEQYF,12,TRBJ2-7,many,TRBV2,-
TGTGCCAGCAGCCCGTCCTCGGCAGATAACCAAGAGACCCAGTACTTC,CASSPSSADNQETQYF,16,TRBJ2-5,-,TRBV9,-
TGTGCCAGCAGCCAAGAGTCCGGGCGCTCTGGGGCCAACGTCCTGACTTTC,CASSQESGRSGANVLTF,17,TRBJ2-6,-,TRBV4-2,-
TGCGCCAGCAGCCAAGAAGCACCTGGGGGTCCGCGAGAGACCCAGTACTTC,CASSQEAPGGPRETQYF,17,TRBJ2-5,few,TRBV4-3,-
TGTGCCAGCAGCAACGCCCCCTTGGGCTCTGGGGCCAACGTCCTGACTTTC,CASSNAPLGSGANVLTF,17,TRBJ2-6,-,TRBV7-9,-
TGTGCCAGCAGCTTTTTAGGGGAGAATTCACCCCTCCACTTT,CASSFLGENSPLHF,14,TRBJ1-6,-,TRBV7-9,-
TGTGCCAGCACCCGACAGGGGGCCCACTCGGCTAACTATGGCTACACCTTC,CASTRQGAHSANYGYTF,17,TRBJ1-2,few,TRBV2,TRBD1
TGTGCCAGCAGCTTAGCCCTCGGACAGGCGATAAATGGCTACACCTTC,CASSLALGQAINGYTF,16,TRBJ1-2,-,TRBV7-6,TRBD1
TGTGCCAGCAGCCCGACAGCTGCCTCTGGAAACACCATATATTTT,CASSPTAASGNTIYF,15,TRBJ1-3,-,TRBV6-6,-
TGTGCCAGCAGTTCGGGTAGCGTCGGTTACGAGCAGTACTTC,CASSSGSVGYEQYF,14,TRBJ2-7,few,TRBV7-2,-
TGTGTCAGCAGTGAAGGGGGACAGGGGTGGACTGAAGCTTTCTTT,CVSSEGGQGWTEAFF,15,TRBJ1-1,-,TRBV6-1,TRBD1
TGCAGTGCTAGAGATATTGAGACAGGTAACACTGAAGCTTTCTTT,CSARDIETGNTEAFF,15,TRBJ1-1,-,TRBV20-1,-
TGTGCCAGCAGGACAGATTCTAATGAAAAACTGTTTTTT,CASRTDSNEKLFF,13,TRBJ1-4,many,TRBV2,-
TGTGCCAGCAGCGGACGGACTAGCGGGAGTTACGAGCAGTACTTC,CASSGRTSGSYEQYF,15,TRBJ2-7,-,TRBV9,TRBD2
TGCGCCAGCAGCCAAGAGCGGTTGGATAATTCACCCCTCCACTTT,CASSQERLDNSPLHF,15,TRBJ1-6,few,TRBV4-1,-
TGTGCCAGCAGCTCGACGGCGGTGAACACTGAAGCTTTCTTT,CASSSTAVNTEAFF,14,TRBJ1-1,many,TRBV7-2,-
TGTGCCAGCAGCTTCCGGGTCCACACCGGGGCCAACGTCCTGACTTTC,CASSFRVHTGANVLTF,16,TRBJ2-6,-,TRBV7-2,-
TGTGCCCAGGGGGATAGCAATCAGCCCCAGCATTTT,CAQGDSNQPQHF,12,TRBJ1-5,-,TRBV10-3,TRBD1
TGTGCCAGCTCACCCGGGACTAGCGCTACCTACGAGCAGTACTTC,CASSPGTSATYEQYF,15,TRBJ2-7,-,TRBV7-9,TRBD2
TGCAGCGTTGGGCGACTCGGCTCTGGGGCCAACGTCCTGACTTTC,CSVGRLGSGANVLTF,15,TRBJ2-6,many,TRBV29-1,-
TGTGCCAGCAGTCCGGGGGACAGGGTAACAACTGAAGCTTTCTTT,CASSPGDRVTTEAFF,15,TRBJ1-1,-,TRBV5-4,TRBD1
TGCGCCAGCAGCTTTCGACTGGACAGGGGGCTATTTGAGCAGTACTTC,CASSFRLDRGLFEQYF,16,TRBJ2-7,-,TRBV5-1,TRBD1
TGTGCCAGCAGTGAAGTTGGGCAGGGATTGTACGAGCAGTACTTC,CASSEVGQGLYEQYF,15,TRBJ2-7,-,TRBV2,-
TGCAGTGGGACGGAGAGCTCCTACGAGCAGTACTTC,CSGTESSYEQYF,12,TRBJ2-7,many,TRBV20-1,-
TGTGCCAGCAGCTGGGGGGGCTTGGAAGCTTTCTTT,CASSWGGLEAFF,12,TRBJ1-1,-,TRBV5-5,-
TGTGCCAGCAGCTTAGCTGGGACGGGCTTCTACGAGCAGTACTTC,CASSLAGTGFYEQYF,15,TRBJ2-7,-,TRBV7-8,-
TGTGCCAGCACGGGGGGGACTGAGCAGTACTTC,CASTGGTEQYF,11,TRBJ2-7,many,TRBV12-3/TRBV12-4,TRBD2
TGCGCCAGCAGCATGGATCTCCCAGCGGGGAATTCACCCCTCCACTTT,CASSMDLPAGNSPLHF,16,TRBJ1-6,few,TRBV5-1,-
TGTGCCAGCAGTCCTACCTACGGACTAGCTAGCACCGGGGAGCTGTTTTTT,CASSPTYGLASTGELFF,17,TRBJ2-2,few,TRBV12-3/TRBV12-4,TRBD2
TGTGCCAGCAGGGCCACAGGGGACAGGGGGAAAGAGACCCAGTACTTC,CASRATGDRGKETQYF,16,TRBJ2-5,-,TRBV5-4,TRBD1
TGTGCCAGCAGTCGGGACGGGCCTTTTGGCTACACCTTC,CASSRDGPFGYTF,13,TRBJ1-2,-,TRBV12-3/TRBV12-4,-
TGTGCCAGCAGTGTTGATAGGGTTGTAACTGAAGCTTTCTTT,CASSVDRVVTEAFF,14,TRBJ1-1,many,TRBV2,-
TGTGCCAGCAGCTTAGGGGCAGGGACAACTAATGAAAAACTGTTTTTT,CASSLGAGTTNEKLFF,16,TRBJ1-4,-,TRBV7-8,-
TGTGCCAGCAGTGCTCGGGGACGGATGAACACTGAAGCTTTCTTT,CASSARGRMNTEAFF,15,TRBJ1-1,-,TRBV25-1,-
TGTGCCAGCTCGAAGGACATACTATCCTACGAGCAGTACTTC,CASSKDILSYEQYF,14,TRBJ2-7,-,TRBV6-5,-
TGTGCCAGCAGCCCCCCGCTAGAAGAGCCAGATACGCAGTATTTT,CASSPPLEEPDTQYF,15,TRBJ2-3,-,TRBV7-9,-
TGTGCTAGTGGTTATCCCTGGGGGGATAGTGACACTGAAGCTTTCTTT,CASGYPWGDSDTEAFF,16,TRBJ1-1,-,TRBV12-5,-
TGTGCCAGCCGGGGGCAGGGGGCGAGTGGCAATCAGCCCCAGCATTTT,CASRGQGASGNQPQHF,16,TRBJ1-5,many,TRBV19,TRBD1
TGCAGCGTTGTTCCCAGGCAAGACACCGGGGAGCTGTTTTTT,CSVVPRQDTGELFF,14,TRBJ2-2,many,TRBV29-1,-
TGTGCCAGCAGCTTAGGGCCAGGGGCAACCTACGAGCAGTACTTC,CASSLGPGATYEQYF,15,TRBJ2-7,few,TRBV7-2,-
TGTGCCAGCAGCCTACCTGCAACTAATGAAAAACTGTTTTTT,CASSLPATNEKLFF,14,TRBJ1-4,-,TRBV11-2,-
TGTGCCAGCAGCGTCCGGGACAGGGGGCGCGGTTCACCCCTCCACTTT,CASSVRDRGRGSPLHF,16,TRBJ1-6,many,TRBV14,TRBD1
TGCGCCAGCAGCGCCCACAGGGAAGAGCAGTACTTC,CASSAHREEQYF,12,TRBJ2-7,many,TRBV5-1,-
TGCAGTGCTAGAGATTCTACCAGGGAAGGTTCACCCCTCCACTTT,CSARDSTREGSPLHF,15,TRBJ1-6,many,TRBV20-1,-
TGTGCCATCAGTCCGGACGAGGAAAGGTTATATTTT,CAISPDEERLYF,12,TRBJ1-3,once,TRBV10-3,-
TGTGCCAGTATGGACCTCCTCCGGGATGAAAAACTGTTTTTT,CASMDLLRDEKLFF,14,TRBJ1-4,few,TRBV19,-
TGTGCCAGCAGCCTTAGGGGACTAGCGGACGACGAGCAGTACTTC,CASSLRGLADDEQYF,15,TRBJ2-7,-,TRBV2,TRBD2
TGCAGCGTTGACCAATGGGGGGGGCGGCCTCCTGGGAACACTGAAGCTTTCTTT,CSVDQWGGRPPGNTEAFF,18,TRBJ1-1,few,TRBV29-1,-
TGCGCCAGCAGTTACCGGGTAACCTACGAGCAGTACTTC,CASSYRVTYEQYF,13,TRBJ2-7,-,TRBV4-1,-
TGTGCCAGCAGAGGGGGGACAAGGAACACTGAAGCTTTCTTT,CASRGGTRNTEAFF,14,TRBJ1-1,few,TRBV6-6,-
TGTGCCAGCTCACCGACAGGGGGCTCCAATTCACCCCTCCACTTT,CASSPTGGSNSPLHF,15,TRBJ1-6,-,TRBV2,TRBD1
TGTGCCAGCAGTTTGTCCAGGGGTTTGCAGACCCAGTACTTC,CASSLSRGLQTQYF,14,TRBJ2-5,-,TRBV25-1,-